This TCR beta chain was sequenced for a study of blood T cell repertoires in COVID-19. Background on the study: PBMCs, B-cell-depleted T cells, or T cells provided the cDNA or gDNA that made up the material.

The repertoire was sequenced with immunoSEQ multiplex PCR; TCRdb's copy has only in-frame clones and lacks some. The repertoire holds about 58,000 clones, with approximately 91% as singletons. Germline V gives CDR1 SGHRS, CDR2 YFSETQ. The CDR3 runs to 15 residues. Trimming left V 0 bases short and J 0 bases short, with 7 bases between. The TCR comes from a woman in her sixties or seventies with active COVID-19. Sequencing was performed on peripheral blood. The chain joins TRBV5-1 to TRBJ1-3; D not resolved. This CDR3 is CASSLGTGSGNTIYF. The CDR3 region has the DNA TGCGCCAGCAGCTTGGGTACGGGCTCTGGAAACACCATATATTTT.